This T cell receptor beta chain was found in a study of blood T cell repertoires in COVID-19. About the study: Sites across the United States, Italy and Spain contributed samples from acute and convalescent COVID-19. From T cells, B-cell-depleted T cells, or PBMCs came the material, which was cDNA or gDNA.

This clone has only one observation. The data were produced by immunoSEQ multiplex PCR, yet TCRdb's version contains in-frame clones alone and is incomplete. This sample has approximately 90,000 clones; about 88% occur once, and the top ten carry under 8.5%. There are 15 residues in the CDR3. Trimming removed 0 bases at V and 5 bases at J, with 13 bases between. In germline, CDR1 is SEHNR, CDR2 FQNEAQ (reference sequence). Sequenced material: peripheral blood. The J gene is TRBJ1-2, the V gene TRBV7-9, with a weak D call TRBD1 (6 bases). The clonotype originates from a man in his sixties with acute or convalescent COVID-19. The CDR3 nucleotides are TGTGCCAGCAGCTTAGCGGGGCAGGGGTTATATGGCTACACCTTC. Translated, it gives CASSLAGQGLYGYTF.